This paragraph covers one T cell receptor (beta chain) sequence. There is no known antigen for this receptor. No much larger clone is present one base from it, and per-base qualities are unavailable. The sample originates from a study of cytomegalovirus exposure and HLA in healthy donors (dated by TCRdb to 2016 to 2017). Background on the whole study: An earlier analysis of 587 of the donors reported approximately 280 Gb of sequence data and roughly 120 million unique TCR beta sequences obtained from around 180 million T cells. Donor age, sex, ethnicity and CMV serostatus were compiled alongside the repertoire data. An earlier analysis of some 500 of the donors used high-throughput TCR beta sequencing to judge whether each TCR beta V gene segment behaved as functional or pseudogenic. Rather than using new phenotypic data, the later analysis identified candidate immune exposures from TCR beta sequences and from how often those sequences occurred across donors. HLA typing included class I and class II loci at four-digit resolution. Across 398 genotyped donors of the cohort, an average of roughly 230,000 unique TCR beta nucleotide sequences per donor were sequenced, and roughly 20% of those sequences were non-productive. Along with the approximately 700-subject first cohort, a separate validation cohort of over 90 different subjects was used. A later analysis re-analyzed previously published TCR beta repertoires from 550 to 700 donors and added high-resolution HLA genotyping to study TCR occurrence patterns. The number of donors typed differed by locus, with 629-630 for A, B, C, DRB1 and DQB1, around 500 for DQA1, 606 for DPA1, and under 490 for DPB1. To predict cytomegalovirus infection status, the study brought together high-throughput TCR immunosequencing, statistical association of individual TCRs with disease status, and machine learning. A later genetic analysis used genome-wide SNP genotypes for about 60% of the 666 donors, treating that subset as a discovery cohort. The study aimed to test whether cataloging public T cell receptors could reveal signatures of past pathogen exposure. Using immunosequencing, the study profiled T cell repertoires from some 670 subjects and related those repertoires to cytomegalovirus serostatus. Every discovery cohort repertoire had been produced on one sequencing platform. Because of strong linkage in the cohort, 4 to 6 DR-DQ haplotypes were treated as single units for association and clustering. Around 320 gigabases of sequencing data and 80 million or so unique TCR sequences were included in an early release covering about 620 HLA-typed donors. Of the 300 to 450 genotyped donors, less than 85% were placed in the genetic ancestry cluster associated with self-reported Caucasian donors. General conclusions and limits of the study: The classifier was reported to diagnose cytomegalovirus status with high specificity and sensitivity in both the original and validation cohorts. According to the authors, the approach could potentially be generalized to other disease states and immunological phenotypes. Broadly in line with IMGT annotations, most TCR beta V segments showed up in productive rearrangements about 90% or about 30% of the time in an earlier analysis of under 700 of the donors. An association between a missense DCLRE1C variant and V-gene and J-gene trimming of TCR beta chains was found in a later genetic analysis and replicated in an independent cohort. This cohort had only TCR beta chains sequenced, and the lack of alpha or paired-chain data limited which features could be detected. Because some donors lacked HLA typing at each locus, the association tests relied only on the typed subset. Because the 87-base-pair reads could not distinguish some IMGT-functional V segments, including TRBV6-2 and TRBV6-3, those segments were excluded. A further reported finding was that TCR beta sequences accurately predicted the HLA-A and HLA-B alleles for most subjects in the first cohort. Assigning TCR associations to individual alleles was difficult when HLA alleles, especially DR and DQ, strongly co-occurred. A group of highly shared sequence variants was considered likely to be a technical artifact of the sequencing pipeline. In a later analysis, several top co-occurrence clusters were reported to appear linked to parvovirus B19, influenza, CMV and Epstein-Barr virus. Compared with equally common non-associated chains, HLA-associated TCR beta chains in a later analysis were more clonally expanded and had lower generation probabilities. According to a later analysis, most CMV-associated TCR beta chains appeared to be HLA-restricted, and the HLA associations seemed to be driven largely by CMV exposure. According to a later genetic analysis, donors in an Asian-associated ancestry cluster had fewer N-insertions in productive TCRs than the roughly 670-donor mean. A later analysis found that TCR association rates varied across HLA loci, with DRB1 alleles showing the most associated TCRs and HLA-C alleles the fewest. Because counts were too low, around 18 rarely observed V segments, including chromosome 9 orphons, were left out of the earlier analysis of approximately 500 of the donors. Immune exposure information for the cohort was limited to CMV serostatus. Correlated functional status among segregating V segments might be attributable to linkage disequilibrium, but an unknown experimental factor could not be ruled out. Roughly uniform sequencing depth across donors was assumed in presence/absence analyses, although this assumption may not hold. In the study, some 160 TCR beta chains were listed as associated with cytomegalovirus. In vitro tests confirmed that three of the cytomegalovirus-associated TCR beta chains recognize cytomegalovirus antigens. Most TCR sequences were seen in very few donors, while some public TCRs were found in many individuals. A later analysis associated 16,951 TCR beta sequences with specific HLA alleles at a false discovery rate of 0.05.

The library was produced with the immunoSEQ multiplex PCR assay. For the multiplex PCR, a mixture combining 60 forward primers for TCR Vbeta segments and 13 reverse primers for TCR Jbeta segments was used. The CDR3 region of rearranged TCR beta genes was amplified from genomic DNA with a multiplex PCR assay. Amplified TCR beta libraries were sequenced as 87-base-pair reads on the Illumina HiSeq System. On the authors' methods: Across the 670 or so repertoires, a later analysis counted roughly 77 million unique TCR beta chains, roughly 11 million of which were shared by at least two donors. To remove PCR and sequencing errors, raw reads were error-corrected and collapsed into unique sequences using a nearest-neighbor algorithm that merged closely related sequences. CDR3 sequences were aligned to IMGT reference sequences to assign V, D and J gene segments. Each retained sequence needed at least a six-nucleotide match to both a V gene segment and a J gene segment. A rearrangement counted as productive if the CDR3 had no stop codons and remained in frame with V and J, and every other rearrangement counted as non-productive. CDR3 was defined by IMGT convention, running from the second conserved V-encoded cysteine to the conserved J-encoded phenylalanine. The earlier analysis of about 590 of the donors excluded sequences that lacked an unambiguous match to a single V gene segment. In an earlier analysis of 587 of the donors, V segments were called functional above 56.7% productive rearrangements and were called segregating when the between-donor standard deviation exceeded 5%. A statistical classification framework was developed to diagnose cytomegalovirus status using the catalog of TCR beta chain sequences. In a later analysis, V and J genes were assigned by comparing TCR nucleotide sequences against IMGT/GENE-DB human TR gene sequences. The TCRdist pipeline was used in a later analysis to assign CDR3 sequences and most-parsimonious VDJ recombination scenarios. A later analysis defined each TCR beta chain by its CDR3 amino acid sequence plus V-gene family, and excluded reads lacking a unique V-gene family. As a way to deal with suspected cross-contamination and a sequencing artifact, a later analysis dropped hundreds of nucleotide sequences that were highly shared and had low generation probability. In a later analysis, a clonal expansion index was calculated for each public chain from normalized within-repertoire ranks of inferred template counts. In a later analysis, generation probabilities were computed using a VDJ recombination model fitted to out-of-frame rearrangements, and the results were checked against IGoR. In a later analysis, TCR-TCR, TCR-HLA and TCR-CMV co-occurrence was scored with hypergeometric tests, and a repertoire-size bias correction was applied to TCR pairs. False discovery rates were estimated in a later analysis by permuting HLA or CMV assignments 20 times. In a later analysis, co-occurring TCRs were grouped with DBSCAN, and TCRdist sequence similarity was added when clustering was performed within HLA-allele-positive subsets. Repertoires with fewer than 30,000 or more than 120,000 public chains, plus five repertoires with anomalous nucleotide sharing, were excluded from co-occurrence clustering. The table was pulled from immuneACCESS by TCRdb, which kept in-frame rearrangements only. Such tables lose some clones; where checked, under half of the loss comes from unresolved V genes, and the rest has no known cause. V, J and clone size reflect that table, while D and trimming were determined from the DNA. The sample table lists 150,000 to 200,000 clones, around 80% of them with a count of one. Jointly, the top ten make up more than 1.5% of the sample.

In the germline V gene, CDR1 corresponds to SGHRS and CDR2 to YFSETQ. The CDR3 covers 15 residues, taking in both the cysteine and the phenylalanine. The entry retains the CDR3 DNA only, 45 bases that are in frame from base 1. Trimming costs V 3 bases and J 0 bases, and their ends lie 10 bases apart. The cohort consisted of approximately 690 healthy bone marrow donors. At the time of sampling, every cohort member was nominally healthy, though immune exposures that went unrecorded were likely present. The donor was CMV seronegative and belonged to the group of around 400 seronegative cohort members. Every donor gave a peripheral blood sample, and the peripheral blood mononuclear cells from that sample were used for TCR beta sequencing. The Qiagen DNeasy Blood Extraction Kit was used to extract genomic DNA from the blood cell samples.

This TCR was sampled from a man aged 18 to 30 in good health and CMV-seronegative. The receptor chain draws on TRBV5-1 and TRBJ2-1, and perhaps TRBD2 as D gene, on 6 matching bases. The material sequenced was PBMCs. The CDR3 region has the sequence CASSWDFSSYNEQFF. The nucleotide sequence is given as TGCGCCAGCAGCTGGGACTTCAGCTCCTACAATGAGCAGTTCTTC.